The sequence of this T cell receptor (beta chain) was determined in a study of cytomegalovirus exposure and HLA in healthy donors (TCRdb year 2017). At the level of the whole study: An earlier analysis of 550 to 700 of the donors reported more than 250 Gb of sequence data and around 120 million unique TCR beta sequences from 150 million to 200 million T cells. An early release covering 500 to 750 HLA-typed donors comprised about 290 gigabases of sequencing data and roughly 85 million unique TCR sequences. Of the 350 to 450 genotyped donors, less than 90% were placed in the genetic ancestry cluster associated with self-reported Caucasian donors. The study aimed to test whether signatures of past pathogen exposure could be identified by cataloging public T cell receptors. The T cell repertoires of around 670 subjects were profiled by immunosequencing and related to cytomegalovirus serostatus. In addition to the first cohort of 666 subjects, a separate validation cohort of approximately 110 different subjects was used. The study combined high-throughput TCR immunosequencing, statistical association of individual TCRs with disease status, and machine learning to predict cytomegalovirus infection status. In a later analysis, previously published TCR beta repertoires from several hundred donors were re-analyzed and high-resolution HLA genotyping was added so that TCR occurrence patterns could be studied. Rather than using new phenotypic data, the later analysis identified candidate immune exposures from TCR beta sequences and from how often those sequences occurred across donors. To decide whether each TCR beta V gene segment behaved as functional or pseudogenic, an earlier analysis of some 570 of the donors relied on high-throughput TCR beta sequencing. Donor age, sex, ethnicity and CMV serostatus were compiled alongside the repertoire data. Genome-wide SNP genotypes for about 65% of the 666 donors were used in a later genetic analysis, which treated that subset as a discovery cohort. Every discovery cohort repertoire had been produced on one sequencing platform. HLA typing covered class I and class II loci at four-digit resolution. Typing coverage varied by locus: roughly 629-640 donors for A, B, C, DRB1 and DQB1; approximately 500 for DQA1; about 570 for DPA1; some 470 for DPB1. Several DR-DQ haplotypes were handled as single units for association and clustering, since linkage in the cohort was strong. On average, 235,054 unique TCR beta nucleotide sequences were sequenced per donor among several hundred genotyped donors of the cohort, with roughly 18% of those sequences being non-productive. Results the study describes overall, beyond this receptor: A later analysis found that HLA-associated TCR beta chains were more clonally expanded and had lower generation probabilities than equally common non-associated chains. Roughly uniform sequencing depth across donors was assumed in presence/absence analyses, although this assumption may not hold. A few of the identified cytomegalovirus-associated TCR beta chains were confirmed in vitro to be specific for cytomegalovirus antigens. V-gene and J-gene trimming of TCR beta chains was associated with a missense DCLRE1C variant in a later genetic analysis, and the association was replicated in an independent cohort. A further reported finding was that TCR beta sequences accurately predicted the HLA-A and HLA-B alleles for most subjects in the first cohort. A total of 150 to 200 TCR beta chains were listed by the study as associated with cytomegalovirus. While some public TCRs were present in many individuals, most TCR sequences turned up only very rarely across donors. A later analysis associated roughly 17,000 TCR beta sequences with specific HLA alleles at a false discovery rate of 0.05. According to a later analysis, most CMV-associated TCR beta chains appeared to be HLA-restricted, and the HLA associations seemed to be driven largely by CMV exposure. Only TCR beta chains were sequenced in this cohort, and the absence of alpha or paired-chain data limited detectable features. In an earlier analysis of about 600 of the donors, most TCR beta V segments appeared in productive rearrangements about 90% or about 30% of the time, broadly matching IMGT annotations. A cluster of highly shared sequence variants was judged likely to be a technical artifact of the sequencing pipeline. Because counts were too low, seventeen rarely observed V segments, including chromosome 9 orphons, were left out of the earlier analysis of over 550 of the donors. A later analysis reported that several top co-occurrence clusters appeared linked to parvovirus B19, influenza, CMV and Epstein-Barr virus. HLA typing was unavailable for some donors at each locus, so association tests used only the typed subset. When HLA alleles, especially DR and DQ, strongly co-occurred, TCR associations were difficult to assign to individual alleles. Immune exposure information for the cohort was limited to CMV serostatus. Some IMGT-functional V segments, including TRBV6-2 and TRBV6-3, could not be distinguished by the 87-base-pair reads and were therefore excluded. The classifier was reported to diagnose cytomegalovirus status with high specificity and sensitivity in both the original cohort and the validation cohort. Correlated functional status among segregating V segments might reflect linkage disequilibrium, but an unknown experimental factor could not be ruled out. In a later genetic analysis, fewer N-insertions in productive TCRs were reported among donors in an Asian-associated ancestry cluster than the roughly 700-donor mean. According to the authors, the approach could potentially be generalized to other disease states and immunological phenotypes. In a later analysis, the rate of TCR association differed among HLA loci, with DRB1 alleles having the most associated TCRs and HLA-C alleles having the fewest.

The cohort was made up of approximately 700 healthy bone marrow donors. At the time of sampling, all cohort members were nominally healthy, though unrecorded immune exposures were likely present. The donor tested CMV seronegative and was one of the 352 seronegative cohort members. Each donor provided a peripheral blood sample, and peripheral blood mononuclear cells were used for TCR beta sequencing. The Qiagen DNeasy Blood Extraction Kit was used to extract genomic DNA from the blood cell samples. In regard to this clone: Its antigen is still unknown. The input lacks base qualities; no much larger clone sits a single base away.

The library was produced with the immunoSEQ multiplex PCR assay. The multiplex PCR relied on a mix of 60 forward primers for TCR Vbeta segments and 13 reverse primers for TCR Jbeta segments. The CDR3 region of rearranged TCR beta genes was amplified from genomic DNA with a multiplex PCR assay. On the Illumina HiSeq System, the amplified TCR beta libraries were sequenced as 87-base-pair reads. Under the source paper's analysis protocol: A later analysis tallied tens of millions of unique TCR beta chains across the 650 to 750 repertoires, and 10 million to 11 million of those chains were shared by two or more donors. To remove PCR and sequencing errors, raw reads were error-corrected and collapsed into unique sequences using a nearest-neighbor algorithm that merged closely related sequences. V, D and J gene segments were assigned by aligning CDR3 sequences to IMGT reference sequences. For a sequence to be retained, a match of at least six nucleotides to both a V gene segment and a J gene segment was required. Rearrangements were classified as productive when the CDR3 lacked stop codons and remained in frame with V and J, and all other rearrangements were classified as non-productive. Following IMGT convention, CDR3 was defined as the stretch from the second conserved V-encoded cysteine to the conserved J-encoded phenylalanine. The earlier analysis of fewer than 700 of the donors excluded sequences that lacked an unambiguous match to a single V gene segment. In an earlier analysis of around 590 of the donors, a V segment was called functional when productive rearrangements were above 56.7%, and segregating when the standard deviation between donors exceeded 5%. To diagnose cytomegalovirus status from the catalog of TCR beta chain sequences, a statistical classification framework was built. In a later analysis, V and J genes were assigned by comparing TCR nucleotide sequences against IMGT/GENE-DB human TR gene sequences. In a later analysis, CDR3 sequences and most-parsimonious VDJ recombination scenarios were assigned using the TCRdist pipeline. In a later analysis, each TCR beta chain was defined by its CDR3 amino acid sequence together with its V-gene family, and reads without a unique V-gene family were excluded. As a way to deal with suspected cross-contamination and a sequencing artifact, a later analysis dropped 450 to 700 nucleotide sequences that were highly shared and had low generation probability. In a later analysis, a clonal expansion index was calculated for each public chain from normalized within-repertoire ranks of inferred template counts. In a later analysis, generation probabilities were computed with a VDJ recombination model fitted to out-of-frame rearrangements, and the resulting probabilities were checked against IGoR. A later analysis scored TCR-TCR, TCR-HLA and TCR-CMV co-occurrence with hypergeometric tests, applying a repertoire-size bias correction to TCR pairs. A later analysis estimated false discovery rates by permuting HLA or CMV assignments 20 times. In a later analysis, co-occurring TCRs were grouped with DBSCAN, and TCRdist sequence similarity was added when clustering was performed within HLA-allele-positive subsets. Repertoires with fewer than 30,000 or more than 120,000 public chains, plus five repertoires with anomalous nucleotide sharing, were excluded from co-occurrence clustering. Sourced from immuneACCESS, this table was stored by TCRdb with only in-frame sequences that have V and J called. A share of the clones is absent; for the studies checked, an unresolved V gene accounts for under half, and the remainder has no known explanation. That table gives V, J and clone size, and the DNA gave D and trimming. The sample table contains about 120,000 clones; only one count was recorded for approximately 75% of them. The ten largest clones take up 3% to 4% of the sample.

Taken from the germline V gene, the CDR1 and CDR2 loops are SGDLS and YYNGEE. Trimming at the junction amounts to 0 bases on V and 8 bases on J, and the germline ends lie 14 bases apart. The CDR3 has 15 amino acids, counting the end cysteine and phenylalanine. CDR3 DNA only is kept here, 45 bases in frame from base 1. The clonotype was recovered from a woman in her forties or fifties in good health and CMV-seronegative. The sample was PBMCs. The chain is made from TRBV9 and TRBJ1-4; the D gene identity is not certain. The CDR3 corresponds to CASSVEGGHREKLFF. The DNA reads as follows: TGTGCCAGCAGCGTAGAGGGAGGGCATCGGGAAAAACTGTTTTTT.